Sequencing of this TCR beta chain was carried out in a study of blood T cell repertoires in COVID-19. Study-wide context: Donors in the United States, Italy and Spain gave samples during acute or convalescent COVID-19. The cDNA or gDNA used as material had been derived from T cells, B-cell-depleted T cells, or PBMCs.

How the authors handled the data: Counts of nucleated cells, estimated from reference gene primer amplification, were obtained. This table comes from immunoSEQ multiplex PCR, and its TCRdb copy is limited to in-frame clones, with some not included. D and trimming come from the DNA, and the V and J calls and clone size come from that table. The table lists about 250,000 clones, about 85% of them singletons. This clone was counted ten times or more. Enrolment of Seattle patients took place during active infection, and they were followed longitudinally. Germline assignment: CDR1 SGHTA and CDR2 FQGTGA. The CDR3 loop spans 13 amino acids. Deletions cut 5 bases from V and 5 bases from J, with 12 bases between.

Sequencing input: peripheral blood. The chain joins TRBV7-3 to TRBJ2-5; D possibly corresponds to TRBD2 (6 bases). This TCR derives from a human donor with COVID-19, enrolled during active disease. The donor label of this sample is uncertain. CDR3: CASSRWEAETQYF. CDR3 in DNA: TGTGCCAGCAGCAGATGGGAGGCGGAGACCCAGTACTTC.